This T cell receptor beta chain was sequenced in a study of CD8+CD57+ T cells in acquired aplastic anemia. Looking at the study overall: On average, sorted CD4+ and CD8+ cells gave around 3.3 ug of DNA. Whole-study results and caveats: Around 27 was the count of CD8+ CDR3 sequences that patients shared with controls.

TCR beta VDJ and CDR3 profiles were obtained from a genomic DNA template. TCRdb re-called the reads with MiXCR, one entry per CDR3 protein. Of 250,000 to 300,000 distinct CDR3 sequences listed, approximately 58% are singletons. Germline V gene sequence: CDR1 LGHDT, CDR2 YNNKEL (reference sequence). The CDR3 runs 13 residues. Sequencing involved patients with CD8+CD57+ cell expansion previously shown by flow cytometry. Of note for this clonotype: Its antigen remains unidentified. Compared with germline, one end of the junction differs, possibly owing to a read error.

This TCR came from a human donor with aplastic anemia. The sequenced sample consisted of sorted CD4+, CD8+, or CD8+CD57+ T cells (not recorded which) from PBMCs. This chain joins TRBV3-1 and TRBJ1-2, with a tentative D call TRBD1 (5 bases). Here the CDR3 reads CASSWGESYGYTF. In DNA, the CDR3 is TGTGCCAGCAGCTGGGGGGAATCCTATGGCTACACTTTC. The full variable domain, in which reference TRBV3-1 and TRBJ1-2 provide the parts outside the CDR3, is DTAVSQTPKYLVTQMGNDKSIKCEQNLGHDTMYWYKQDSKKFLKIMFSYNNKELIINETVPNRFSPKSPDKAHLNLHINSLELGDSAVYFCASSWGESYGYTFGSGTRLTVV.